This TCR beta chain is from a study of CD8+ T cells in alopecia areata (dated by TCRdb to about 2018). With respect to the entire study: Treated patients were enrolled in an open-label pilot trial of oral tofacitinib, 5 to 10 mg twice daily, for moderate-to-severe alopecia areata. Patients stayed on tofacitinib for 6 to 18 months and then had 6 months of follow-up off drug so that delayed response and recurrence could be assessed. For the treated patients, the SALT score, which quantifies what percentage of scalp surface area is affected, served as the measure of disease severity. The study used high-throughput TCRbeta sequencing to examine T cell clonal expansion in alopecia areata, in both the C3H/HeJ mouse model and human patients. Scalp tissue and sorted CD4+ and CD8+ peripheral blood T cells from patchy and totalis/universalis alopecia areata patients and from healthy controls were covered by human TCRbeta sequencing. Biopsies were taken from tofacitinib-treated patients at baseline and at 4 and 24 weeks of treatment, and a later scalp biopsy was taken in several of the tofacitinib-treated patients. Clonality in the scalp was compared among normal scalp (n=4), patchy alopecia areata scalp (n=8), and alopecia totalis/universalis scalp (n=8). RNA came from the PAXgene miRNA kit for fixed scalp, the miRNeasy kit for PBMCs, and the RNeasy kit for mouse skin. Amplification of TCRbeta CDR3 regions was done by immunoSEQ multiplex PCR using 35 Vbeta forward primers and 13 Jbeta reverse primers. Study-level results and caveats: With tofacitinib, both scalp clonality and the number of expanded CD8+ clones among the top 100 scalp clones went down significantly. Shared TCR sequences between patients were less evident than in mice, which may be partly attributable to HLA diversity in the patient population. Higher clonality and more expanded CD8+ clones were observed in lesional scalp than in normal scalp, particularly in alopecia totalis/universalis, a finding suggestive of antigenic drive. Scalp TCR repertoire analysis is complicated because resident alphabeta T cells in normal human skin are also sequenced, whereas mouse skin is dominated by gammadelta T cells. During tofacitinib treatment, many expanded lesional clones remained in scalp and blood, and this persistence may partly explain relapse after treatment is stopped. Because the treated cohort was small and included a single nonresponder, larger studies are needed to assess links between baseline CD8+ expansion and response.

The library was built by means of the immunoSEQ multiplex PCR assay. RNA was extracted from all samples and reverse transcribed into cDNA, which served as template for TCR sequencing. First-strand cDNA was synthesized using SuperScript III with a 2:1 mix of oligo-dT and random hexamers. A synthetic immune receptor repertoire was used to assess amplification bias, and residual bias was removed computationally. Per the authors' processing: Raw reads were preprocessed for error removal, and CDR3 was defined according to IMGT conventions as running from the conserved cysteine to phenylalanine. Clonality was computed by normalizing Shannon entropy by log2 of the number of productive unique TCRs and subtracting the result from 1. CD4 or CD8 identity of scalp clones was inferred by cross-referencing scalp TCRbeta sequences with sorted blood CD4 and CD8 repertoires. As stored in TCRdb, this immuneACCESS dataset retains in-frame rearrangements with V and J assigned. A fraction of the clones does not appear; measured against another copy, unresolved V genes explain less than half of the discrepancy, and the remainder lacks a known reason. V, J and clone size reflect that table, while D and trimming were determined from the DNA. This sample holds roughly 210,000 clones; roughly 40% were observed only once. About 2.4% of the sample is taken by the ten largest.

What this sample's treatment or condition label stands for: oral pan-JAK inhibitor, 5-10 mg twice daily. From alopecia areata patients, peripheral blood was collected along with lesional scalp punch biopsies. PBMCs were separated by density centrifugation and stained for CD3, CD4 and CD8, after which CD4+ and CD8+ T cells were sorted on a FACSAria. In the case of this clone: Its specific antigen is unknown. No much larger clone is present one base from it, and per-base qualities are unavailable.

The V end loses 5 bases and the J end loses 5 bases, and a stretch of 7 bases separates them. The CDR3 has 12 amino acids, counting the end cysteine and phenylalanine. Here the CDR3 DNA is all that survives: 36 bases in frame from base 1. In the germline V gene (reference sequence), CDR1 corresponds to SEHNR and CDR2 to FQNEAQ. The chain is made from TRBV7-9 and TRBJ1-5; the D segment could be TRBD1, given 6 matching bases. The TCR sequence derives from a human donor with alopecia areata. The specimen was CD4+ T cells sorted from blood, collected at roughly week 36, from a patient treated with tofacitinib. The nucleotides read TGTGCCAGCAGCACAGGGTATCAGCCCCAGCATTTT. It is translated as CASSTGYQPQHF.